This note documents a single T cell receptor (beta chain) sequence. TCRdb independently ran MiXCR on the reads; one entry per CDR3 protein. The sample has over 10,000 distinct CDR3 sequences; 25% to 35% are singletons. This specimen comes from a study of liver allograft versus peripheral blood T cells. Overall study context: Comparing T cell receptor repertoires in transplanted livers with those in recipients' peripheral blood was part of the design.

Trimming removed 5 bases from V and 11 bases from J, with 19 bases in between. Per the germline V gene, CDR1 is SGHTA and CDR2 is FQGNSA. This CDR3 comprises 15 residues. The chain carries TRBV7-2 and TRBJ1-6; D might be TRBD1 (6 bases). The source is a human patient who had a liver transplant. Some T cells may possibly be graft donor cells. The CDR3 nucleotides are TGTGCCAGCAGCCCCCAACAGGGCAGGGATCCACCCCTCCACTTT. It translates to CASSPQQGRDPPLHF.